This T cell receptor beta chain comes out of a study of shared clonotypes between healthy human individuals. Profiling relied on immunoSEQ multiplex PCR, and the TCRdb table lists in-frame clones only, not all of them. This repertoire shows fewer than 1 million clones, approximately 97% found once; its top ten account for less than 0.3%. CD8 cells classed as naive were CD45RO-negative and positively selected for CCR7, excluding terminally differentiated effector memory CD45RA+ cells. Specimen: naive CD8+ T cells sorted from blood. This sequence originates from a man aged 25-45 years in good health.

CDR3 sequence: CASSFGLAGATDTQYF. In DNA form, the CDR3 reads TGTGCCAGCAGTTTCGGACTAGCGGGAGCCACAGATACGCAGTATTTT. This chain joins TRBV28 and TRBJ2-3; 13 nucleotides agree with TRBD2. The CDR3 covers 16 residues. J was trimmed by 2 bases and V by 3 bases; bases with no gene match: 2. Germline V gene data show CDR1 as MDHEN and CDR2 as SYDVKM.